Listed below are T cell receptor beta chains from one sample, sequenced in a study of blood T cell repertoires in COVID-19. Sequencing was performed with immunoSEQ multiplex PCR; in TCRdb, only in-frame clones are kept and a portion is missing. Altogether about 180,000 clones are present, roughly nine tenths being singletons, with the ten largest covering about 2.1%. The specimen sequenced was peripheral blood. The source of these receptors is a man between 18 and 29 years old who had recovered from COVID-19. Each CDR3 is given with its conserved first and last residue. D genes are given only for firm matches. Only part of the rows carry a size: once, few, many, or a class if the clone is expanded.

j_call: TRBJ2-3; d_call: NA; clone_size: NA; v_call: TRBV24-1; cdr3_aa: CAASSGAVDTQYF; cdr3_nt: TGTGCCGCTTCTTCGGGAGCGGTAGATACGCAGTATTTT
j_call: TRBJ2-7; d_call: NA; clone_size: NA; v_call: TRBV2; cdr3_aa: CASGGGTYEQYF; cdr3_nt: TGTGCCAGCGGCGGCGGAACCTACGAGCAGTACTTC
j_call: TRBJ2-1; d_call: TRBD2; clone_size: NA; v_call: TRBV3-1/TRBV3-2; cdr3_aa: CASSPREREEQGNEQFF; cdr3_nt: TGTGCCAGCAGCCCCCGGGAGCGGGAGGAACAAGGCAATGAGCAGTTCTTC
j_call: TRBJ2-7; d_call: TRBD1; clone_size: few; v_call: TRBV6-5; cdr3_aa: CASSLLGQGSYEQYF; cdr3_nt: TGTGCCAGCAGCCTGCTGGGACAGGGATCCTACGAGCAGTACTTC
j_call: TRBJ2-7; d_call: NA; clone_size: NA; v_call: TRBV28; cdr3_aa: CASKVTGNYYEQYF; cdr3_nt: TGTGCCAGCAAAGTTACGGGAAATTACTACGAGCAGTACTTC
j_call: TRBJ1-5; d_call: NA; clone_size: NA; v_call: TRBV15; cdr3_aa: CATSRARDRSNQPQHF; cdr3_nt: TGTGCCACCAGCAGAGCAAGAGACAGGTCCAATCAGCCCCAGCATTTT
j_call: TRBJ2-3; d_call: NA; clone_size: NA; v_call: TRBV9; cdr3_aa: CASSVGTSTDTQYF; cdr3_nt: TGTGCCAGCAGCGTCGGGACAAGCACAGATACGCAGTATTTT
j_call: TRBJ1-1; d_call: NA; clone_size: NA; v_call: TRBV20-1; cdr3_aa: CSAPRGGEAFF; cdr3_nt: TGCAGTGCTCCCCGGGGGGGAGAAGCTTTCTTT
j_call: TRBJ1-2; d_call: NA; clone_size: NA; v_call: TRBV27; cdr3_aa: CASRRQQGFNYGYTF; cdr3_nt: TGTGCCAGCAGAAGACAGCAGGGGTTTAACTATGGCTACACCTTC
j_call: TRBJ2-7; d_call: TRBD1; clone_size: NA; v_call: TRBV28; cdr3_aa: CASTGTGTYEQYF; cdr3_nt: TGTGCCAGCACCGGGACAGGGACCTACGAGCAGTACTTC
j_call: TRBJ2-7; d_call: NA; clone_size: NA; v_call: TRBV11-2; cdr3_aa: CASSLEAAPRYEQYF; cdr3_nt: TGTGCCAGCAGCTTAGAAGCGGCTCCCCGCTACGAGCAGTACTTC
j_call: TRBJ2-1; d_call: NA; clone_size: NA; v_call: TRBV5-1; cdr3_aa: CASSLDYQRGIMNEQFF; cdr3_nt: TGCGCCAGCAGCTTGGATTATCAAAGGGGGATTATGAATGAGCAGTTCTTC
j_call: TRBJ2-2; d_call: NA; clone_size: few; v_call: TRBV30; cdr3_aa: CAWRDYSAGELFF; cdr3_nt: TGTGCCTGGAGGGACTATTCGGCCGGGGAGCTGTTTTTT
j_call: TRBJ1-6; d_call: TRBD1; clone_size: NA; v_call: TRBV18; cdr3_aa: CASSDFLGQGASPLHF; cdr3_nt: TGTGCCAGCTCTGACTTTCTCGGACAGGGCGCTTCACCCCTCCACTTT
j_call: TRBJ2-5; d_call: TRBD1; clone_size: NA; v_call: TRBV24-1; cdr3_aa: CATSDLRTGGETQYF; cdr3_nt: TGTGCCACCAGTGATTTACGGACAGGGGGAGAGACCCAGTACTTC
j_call: TRBJ2-7; d_call: TRBD2; clone_size: NA; v_call: TRBV5-1; cdr3_aa: CASSPGLAGGSYEQYF; cdr3_nt: TGCGCCAGCAGCCCTGGGCTAGCGGGAGGCTCCTACGAGCAGTACTTC
j_call: TRBJ2-3; d_call: NA; clone_size: NA; v_call: TRBV5-1; cdr3_aa: CASSFYGSGTDTQYF; cdr3_nt: TGCGCCAGCAGCTTTTACGGGAGCGGCACAGATACGCAGTATTTT
j_call: TRBJ1-2; d_call: NA; clone_size: NA; v_call: TRBV27; cdr3_aa: CASPGRGAGLRGYTF; cdr3_nt: TGTGCCAGCCCGGGTCGGGGGGCGGGGTTGCGGGGCTACACCTTC
j_call: TRBJ1-1; d_call: TRBD1; clone_size: NA; v_call: TRBV28; cdr3_aa: CASPAKQGASNTEAFF; cdr3_nt: TGTGCCAGCCCAGCCAAACAGGGGGCGTCAAACACTGAAGCTTTCTTT
j_call: TRBJ2-3; d_call: TRBD1; clone_size: NA; v_call: TRBV24-1; cdr3_aa: CATGSSGTGGADTQYF; cdr3_nt: TGTGCCACCGGATCGTCTGGGACAGGGGGCGCCGATACGCAGTATTTT
j_call: TRBJ2-2; d_call: NA; clone_size: NA; v_call: TRBV11-2; cdr3_aa: CASSLLVWQRRDGELFF; cdr3_nt: TGTGCCAGCAGCTTATTGGTTTGGCAACGGAGAGACGGGGAGCTGTTTTTT
j_call: TRBJ1-2; d_call: NA; clone_size: NA; v_call: TRBV28; cdr3_aa: CASSRTGSYGYTF; cdr3_nt: TGTGCCAGCAGTAGAACAGGGAGCTATGGCTACACCTTC
j_call: TRBJ1-5; d_call: TRBD1; clone_size: NA; v_call: TRBV10-3; cdr3_aa: CAIKQGDQPQHF; cdr3_nt: TGTGCCATCAAACAGGGGGATCAGCCCCAGCATTTT
j_call: TRBJ2-7; d_call: NA; clone_size: NA; v_call: TRBV11-2; cdr3_aa: CASSLSTPNEQYF; cdr3_nt: TGTGCCAGCAGCTTAAGCACCCCGAACGAGCAGTACTTC
j_call: TRBJ2-7; d_call: NA; clone_size: NA; v_call: TRBV5-6; cdr3_aa: CADRAGSYEQYF; cdr3_nt: TGTGCCGATCGGGCGGGATCCTACGAGCAGTACTTC
j_call: TRBJ1-2; d_call: TRBD1; clone_size: NA; v_call: TRBV25-1; cdr3_aa: CASRGTGGAKGYTF; cdr3_nt: TGTGCCAGCAGGGGGACAGGGGGCGCGAAGGGCTACACCTTC
j_call: TRBJ2-1; d_call: NA; clone_size: NA; v_call: TRBV29-1; cdr3_aa: CSVVAWRGEQFF; cdr3_nt: TGCAGCGTTGTAGCCTGGCGGGGTGAGCAGTTCTTC
j_call: TRBJ1-1; d_call: NA; clone_size: NA; v_call: TRBV2; cdr3_aa: CASSGENALNTEAFF; cdr3_nt: TGTGCCAGCAGCGGAGAGAACGCTCTGAACACTGAAGCTTTCTTT
j_call: TRBJ1-2; d_call: TRBD1; clone_size: NA; v_call: TRBV11-2; cdr3_aa: CASSTRTGGDGYTF; cdr3_nt: TGTGCCAGCAGCACCCGGACAGGGGGCGATGGCTACACCTTC
j_call: TRBJ2-2; d_call: TRBD1; clone_size: NA; v_call: TRBV12-5; cdr3_aa: CASGLGTSDRGFAGELFF; cdr3_nt: TGTGCTAGTGGTTTGGGAACCTCTGACAGGGGATTTGCCGGGGAGCTGTTTTTT
j_call: TRBJ2-5; d_call: NA; clone_size: once; v_call: TRBV3-1/TRBV3-2; cdr3_aa: CASTQMGGPQETQYF; cdr3_nt: TGTGCCAGCACTCAAATGGGGGGGCCCCAAGAGACCCAGTACTTC
j_call: TRBJ1-1; d_call: NA; clone_size: NA; v_call: TRBV4-3; cdr3_aa: CASSQDGSTEAFF; cdr3_nt: TGCGCCAGCAGCCAAGATGGGAGTACTGAAGCTTTCTTT
j_call: TRBJ2-3; d_call: TRBD2; clone_size: NA; v_call: TRBV9; cdr3_aa: CASSVKRGSFTDTQYF; cdr3_nt: TGTGCCAGCAGCGTCAAGCGGGGATCATTCACAGATACGCAGTATTTT
j_call: TRBJ2-1; d_call: NA; clone_size: NA; v_call: TRBV4-3; cdr3_aa: CASSQDQDSERNEQFF; cdr3_nt: TGCGCCAGCAGCCAAGATCAGGATAGCGAGAGGAATGAGCAGTTCTTC
j_call: TRBJ2-7; d_call: TRBD2; clone_size: NA; v_call: TRBV4-2; cdr3_aa: CASRGTSGGFYEQYF; cdr3_nt: TGTGCCAGCAGAGGGACTAGCGGGGGATTCTACGAGCAGTACTTC
j_call: TRBJ1-1; d_call: TRBD1; clone_size: NA; v_call: TRBV19; cdr3_aa: CASSMTGWTEAFF; cdr3_nt: TGTGCCAGTAGCATGACAGGGTGGACTGAAGCTTTCTTT
j_call: TRBJ1-2; d_call: NA; clone_size: NA; v_call: TRBV12-3/TRBV12-4; cdr3_aa: CASSSGPNYGYTF; cdr3_nt: TGTGCCAGCAGTTCAGGTCCTAACTATGGCTACACCTTC
j_call: TRBJ1-1; d_call: TRBD1; clone_size: few; v_call: TRBV11-2; cdr3_aa: CASSFRDSKAFF; cdr3_nt: TGTGCCAGCAGCTTTCGGGACAGTAAAGCTTTCTTT
j_call: TRBJ1-4; d_call: NA; clone_size: NA; v_call: TRBV6-5; cdr3_aa: CASRAGLTNEKLFF; cdr3_nt: TGTGCCAGCAGGGCGGGGCTCACTAATGAAAAACTGTTTTTT
j_call: TRBJ1-5; d_call: NA; clone_size: NA; v_call: TRBV18; cdr3_aa: CASSPLKQDLGAQHF; cdr3_nt: TGTGCCAGCTCACCGTTAAAACAGGATCTTGGGGCCCAGCATTTT
j_call: TRBJ2-7; d_call: TRBD2; clone_size: NA; v_call: TRBV5-1; cdr3_aa: CASSRLGTNAYEQYF; cdr3_nt: TGCGCCAGCAGCCGATTGGGGACTAACGCCTACGAGCAGTACTTC
j_call: TRBJ1-6; d_call: NA; clone_size: NA; v_call: TRBV5-1; cdr3_aa: CASSYDNNNSPLHF; cdr3_nt: TGCGCCAGCAGTTATGACAATAACAATTCACCCCTCCACTTT
j_call: TRBJ2-7; d_call: TRBD1; clone_size: NA; v_call: TRBV10-1; cdr3_aa: CASSETRGSREQYF; cdr3_nt: TGCGCCAGCAGTGAGACCAGGGGGTCTCGAGAGCAGTACTTC
j_call: TRBJ1-5; d_call: TRBD1; clone_size: NA; v_call: TRBV20-1; cdr3_aa: CSASTQGRQPQHF; cdr3_nt: TGCAGTGCTAGTACACAGGGGAGGCAGCCCCAGCATTTT